The 10 T cell receptor beta chains reported below all come from one sample, sequenced in a study of shared clonotypes between healthy human individuals. CD45RO-negative CD8 cells positively selected for CCR7 made up the naive population, which excluded terminally differentiated effector memory CD45RA+ cells. Sequencing used immunoSEQ multiplex PCR; TCRdb keeps in-frame clones, though not all of them. The sample contains roughly 2.1 million clones, more than 85% of which appear only once. Source material: naive CD8+ T cells from PBMCs. The receptor source for this set is a man younger than 35 in good health. Some clones in this sample may be carry-over from other donors' samples.

This clone was found once. The V call is TRBV5-4, the J call TRBJ1-5, with 8 nucleotides matching TRBD1. The V segment lost 2 bases and the J segment 5 bases; nucleotides outside the gene matches: 9. This CDR3 comprises 16 residues. CDR1 and CDR2 from the germline V gene are SGHNT and YYREEE (reference sequence). The CDR3 here is CASSFGTGGRDQPQHF. In nucleotides, the CDR3 is TGTGCCAGCAGCTTTGGGACAGGAGGTAGGGATCAGCCCCAGCATTTT. Full variable domain (remainder filled in from reference TRBV5-4 and TRBJ1-5): ETGVTQSPTHLIKTRGQQVTLRCSSQSGHNTVSWYQQALGQGPQFIFQYYREEENGRGNFPPRFSGLQFPNYSSELNVNALELDDSALYLCASSFGTGGRDQPQHFGDGTRLSIL.

The chain links TRBV4-1 to TRBJ1-1, with no clear D. The CDR3 has 14 amino acids. V was clipped by 4 bases and J by 1 base, with 10 bases between them. CDR1 MGHRA and CDR2 YSYEKL come from the germline V gene. CDR3 loop: CASSRLSENTEAFF. CDR3 DNA: TGCGCCAGCAGCCGCCTTTCCGAGAACACTGAAGCTTTCTTT.

V gene TRBV5-6 combines with J gene TRBJ2-5, with a tentative D call TRBD1 (6 bases). CDR1 and CDR2 (germline): SGHDT, YYEEEE. The V gene lost 5 bases and the J gene lost 0 bases, with 14 bases spanning the gap. CDR3 length: 15 amino acids. The CDR3, as DNA: TGTGCCAGCAGTTGGGGACACGGCCACCAAGAGACCCAGTACTTC. Protein sequence: CASSWGHGHQETQYF.

The V gene is TRBV15, the J gene TRBJ2-1; 8 positions agree with TRBD2. This CDR3 has 18 residues. V lost 0 bases to trimming and J lost 2 bases; unmatched junction nucleotides: 9. Germline values: CDR1 LNHNV, CDR2 YYDKDF (reference sequence). The CDR3 DNA reads TGTGCCACCAGCAGAGATGGAACGGGAGGGGGAACCTACAATGAGCAGTTCTTC. The encoded protein is CATSRDGTGGGTYNEQFF.

This clone has a single count. The sample contains more than one DNA sequence encoding this CDR3. This chain connects TRBV27 to TRBJ2-1, with D unresolved. V shed 6 bases and J shed 0 bases, with 6 bases lying between them. The CDR3 is 13 residues long. Germline lookup yields CDR1 MNHEY and CDR2 SMNVEV (reference sequence). The CDR3 loop is CASSRSSYNEQFF. The CDR3 DNA follows: TGTGCCAGCAGCCGGAGCTCCTACAATGAGCAGTTCTTC.

The chain uses TRBV13 and TRBJ2-3; D perhaps matches TRBD1 (5 bases). The CDR3 sequence is 14 residues long. From germline, CDR1 is PRHDT and CDR2 FYEKMQ (reference sequence). Trimming cost V 3 bases and J 2 bases, with 9 bases left between them. The CDR3 sequence is CASSFARATDTQYF. The CDR3 bases are TGTGCCAGCAGCTTCGCCAGGGCCACAGATACGCAGTATTTT.

V gene TRBV11-2 combines with J gene TRBJ2-1, with unresolved D. The CDR3 loop spans 17 amino acids. With 0 bases removed from V and 4 bases from J, the gap between germline ends came to 16 bases. Per the germline V gene, CDR1 is SGHAT and CDR2 is FQNNGV. CDR3 amino acids: CASSLDPQLKPYNEQFF. CDR3 nucleotide sequence: TGTGCCAGCAGCTTAGATCCCCAATTAAAACCTTACAATGAGCAGTTCTTC.

The V and J genes are TRBV2 and TRBJ2-5; a weak D match, TRBD1 (5 bases). The CDR3 spans 16 residues. Between the trimmed V and J ends, which lost 6 bases and 5 bases, there was a span of 22 bases. Germline CDR1 is SNHLY and CDR2 is FYNNEI. The CDR3 DNA sequence: TGTGCCAGCAGCCCCCTAGGGGCCTCTAGAGTGGAGACCCAGTACTTC. This translates into CASSPLGASRVETQYF.

This clone was seen a single time. The genes are TRBV27 and TRBJ2-7; 8 bases are a match to TRBD1. Germline V gives CDR1 MNHEY, CDR2 SMNVEV (reference sequence). After removal of 5 bases from V and 4 bases from J, the junction contained 7 bases not matched to a gene. This CDR3 has 14 amino acids. CDR3 nucleotides: TGTGCCAGCAGTCCACAGGGGGTGGCATACGAGCAGTACTTC. It codes for CASSPQGVAYEQYF.

The rearrangement joins TRBV9 to TRBJ2-1; 8 nucleotides line up with TRBD2. The CDR3 is 16 amino acids. The ends lost 0 bases at V and 4 bases at J; junction bases unmatched: 6. Germline V CDR1 and CDR2: SGDLS, YYNGEE. The CDR3 DNA is TGTGCCAGCAGCGTAGGTAGAGCGGGAGAGTACAATGAGCAGTTCTTC. Its protein is CASSVGRAGEYNEQFF.